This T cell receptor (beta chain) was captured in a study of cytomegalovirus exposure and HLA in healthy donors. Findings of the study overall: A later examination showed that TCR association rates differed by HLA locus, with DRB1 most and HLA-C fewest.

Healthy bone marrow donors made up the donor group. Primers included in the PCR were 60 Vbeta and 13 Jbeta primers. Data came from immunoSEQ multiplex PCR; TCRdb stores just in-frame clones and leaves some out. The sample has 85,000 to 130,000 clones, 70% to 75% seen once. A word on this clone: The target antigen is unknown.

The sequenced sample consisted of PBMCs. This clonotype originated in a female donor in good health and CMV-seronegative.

CDR3 DNA sequence: TGTGCCAGCAGCCAAGACCTTCTTGTCAGGCAGCCTTATAGCAATCAGCCCCAGCATTTT. Translated: CASSQDLLVRQPYSNQPQHF. The chain recombines TRBV14 with TRBJ1-5; D is unclear. V was clipped by 0 bases and J by 0 bases, with 21 bases between them. The CDR3 loop spans 20 amino acids. Germline V gene lookup returns CDR1 SGHDN and CDR2 FVKESK.